The next 16 T cell receptor beta chains were all read from a single sample in a study of T cells after yellow fever vaccination. A single record per CDR3 protein comes from TCRdb applying MiXCR to the 5' RACE reads. The sample includes about 340,000 distinct CDR3 sequences, approximately 12% of them seen just once. Sequencing was performed on CD4+ T cells sorted from PBMCs, taken 15 days after the yellow fever booster vaccination. The receptor set was obtained from a man aged 18 to 30 who received the YFV17D yellow fever vaccine.

The chain employs TRBV3-1 and TRBJ2-4; D possibly uses TRBD1 or TRBD2 (5 bases each). The V gene's germline CDR1 is LGHDT and CDR2 YNNKEL (reference sequence). CDR3 size: 13 residues. Trimming took off 1 base at V and 6 bases at J, with 7 bases between the two ends. The CDR3, as DNA: TGTGCCAGCAGCCAAGCCGGGGCAAACATTCAGTACTTC. As protein: CASSQAGANIQYF.

V and J are TRBV20-1 and TRBJ2-3; D may correspond to TRBD1 or TRBD2 (7 bases each). Germline CDR1 reads DFQATT; CDR2 reads SNEGSKA (reference sequence). The CDR3 is made up of 13 amino acids. Trimming took off 5 bases at V and 12 bases at J, with 21 bases between the two ends. This chain's CDR3 is CSAQGRGHLAQYF. The CDR3 bases are TGCAGTGCTCAGGGGAGGGGGCACCTGGCCCAGTATTTT.

At least ten counts were recorded for this clonotype. J is TRBJ2-2 and V is TRBV20-1, with D hard to call. V lost 5 bases and J 0 bases, leaving 7 bases between the germline ends. In germline, CDR1 is DFQATT, CDR2 SNEGSKA (reference sequence). CDR3 length equals 13 residues. The CDR3 protein is CSAPQTNTGELFF. CDR3 in DNA: TGCAGTGCTCCGCAGACGAACACCGGGGAGCTGTTTTTT.

The V and J genes are TRBV12-3 or TRBV12-4 and TRBJ2-7, with a weak D call TRBD2 (6 bases). Trimming took 5 bases from V and 2 from J, leaving 16 bases between them. The CDR3 has 15 amino acids. The CDR3: CASSIETRRTYEQYF. Here the CDR3 DNA reads TGTGCCAGCAGTATTGAGACTAGAAGAACCTACGAGCAGTACTTC.

The V gene is TRBV3-1, the J gene TRBJ2-1; 11 bases map to TRBD2. Germline V CDR1 and CDR2: LGHDT, YNNKEL (reference sequence). Unmatched junction bases numbered 5, after V lost 0 bases and J lost 16 bases. The CDR3 covers 13 residues. The CDR3 DNA reads as TGTGCCAGCAGCCAAGATCGACTAGCGGGGAACTTCTTC. It specifies CASSQDRLAGNFF.

This chain uses TRBV14 with TRBJ2-1; 7 bases are shared with TRBD1. Germline CDR1 is SGHDN and CDR2 is FVKESK. This CDR3 is built from 16 residues. V trimming: 3 bases; J trimming: 5 bases; junction bases outside the gene matches: 10. The CDR3 region is CASSHLDRVRHNEQFF. The DNA for the CDR3 is TGTGCCAGCAGCCACCTCGACAGGGTTCGACACAATGAGCAGTTCTTC.

The CDR3 region has the DNA TGTGCCAGCAGGGGACTAGAGGACATTCAGTACTTC. The encoded protein is CASRGLEDIQYF. The chain has TRBV12-3 or TRBV12-4 and TRBJ2-4, with 8 bases matching TRBD2. V dropped 6 bases and J dropped 8; count of bases not matched to a gene: 3. This CDR3 comprises 12 residues.

The chain joins TRBV30 to TRBJ2-5; D gene unclear. V was cut by 5 bases and J by 1 base, with 8 bases left in between. The CDR3 covers 12 residues. CDR1 is GTSNPN, CDR2 SVGIG, per germline (reference sequence). This CDR3 reads CAWAGFQETQYF. The CDR3 coding sequence is TGTGCCTGGGCCGGGTTCCAAGAGACCCAGTACTTC.

The genes are TRBV2 and TRBJ1-5; a possible D gene is TRBD1 (5 bases). The CDR3 runs to 13 residues. Looked up from germline, CDR1 is SNHLY and CDR2 is FYNNEI. V was shortened by 6 bases and J by 0 bases, with 6 bases between the two germline ends. The CDR3 protein is CASRGDSNQPQHF. The CDR3 DNA sequence: TGTGCCAGCAGGGGGGATAGCAATCAGCCCCAGCATTTT. Supplemented by reference TRBV2 and TRBJ1-5, the full variable domain reads EPEVTQTPSHQVTQMGQEVILRCVPISNHLYFYWYRQILGQKVEFLVSFYNNEISEKSEIFDDQFSVERPDGSNFTLKIRSTKLEDSAMYFCASRGDSNQPQHFGDGTRLSIL.

The chain combines TRBV7-2 with TRBJ2-5; no clear D gene. Germline CDR1 and CDR2: SGHTA and FQGNSA. The germline V and J ends were trimmed by 3 bases and 9 bases, with 14 bases remaining between them. The CDR3 sequence is 13 residues long. This chain's CDR3 is CASSFLYLPPQYF. The CDR3 DNA reads TGTGCCAGCAGCTTCCTTTATCTCCCTCCCCAGTACTTC.

This rearrangement joins TRBV20-1 to TRBJ2-7; 8 bases are a match to TRBD1. The ends lost 6 bases at V and 6 bases at J; junction bases unmatched: 10. The CDR3 loop spans 13 amino acids. Germline V gene lookup returns CDR1 DFQATT and CDR2 SNEGSKA (reference sequence). The CDR3 protein is CSAPAGQGGEQYF. In DNA, the CDR3 is TGCAGTGCACCCGCCGGACAGGGTGGCGAGCAGTACTTC.

The chain joins TRBV5-1 to TRBJ2-6, with TRBD1 as a possible D gene (5 bases). The CDR3 covers 20 residues. Trimming shortened V by 6 bases and J by 0 bases, and 25 bases separated the two germline ends. Per germline, CDR1 SGHRS and CDR2 YFSETQ. The CDR3 loop is CASIDVPLPQGYSGANVLTF. CDR3 DNA sequence: TGCGCCAGCATCGACGTTCCTCTCCCCCAGGGATACTCTGGGGCCAACGTCCTGACTTTC.

The chain carries TRBV7-3 and TRBJ2-3; D may be TRBD1 or TRBD2 (7 bases each). CDR1 is SGHTA, CDR2 FQGTGA, per germline. This CDR3 contains 14 residues. The V and J ends lost 4 bases and 4 bases respectively, with 12 bases between them. CDR3 in amino acids: CASSSRGRADTQYF. Here the CDR3 DNA reads TGTGCCAGCAGCTCCAGGGGGAGGGCAGATACGCAGTATTTT.

This clonotype has more than one count but fewer than ten. J is TRBJ2-1 and V is TRBV7-9, with D maybe TRBD2 (5 bases). CDR3 length equals 16 residues. Between the trimmed V and J ends, which lost 0 bases and 3 bases, there was a span of 12 bases. Germline V gene data show CDR1 as SEHNR and CDR2 as FQNEAQ (reference sequence). CDR3 region: CASSLADYRFYNEQFF. DNA of the CDR3: TGTGCCAGCAGCTTAGCCGACTATCGATTCTACAATGAGCAGTTCTTC.

The chain combines TRBV20-1 with TRBJ1-2; no reliable D call. The germline V and J ends were trimmed by 6 bases and 2 bases, with 7 bases remaining between them. The CDR3 extends over 11 amino acids. Germline V gene data show CDR1 as DFQATT and CDR2 as SNEGSKA (reference sequence). CDR3: CSAFENYGYTF. CDR3 coding DNA: TGCAGTGCATTTGAAAACTATGGCTACACCTTC.

This clonotype occurred a few times. This chain connects TRBV18 to TRBJ2-7; TRBD1 matches at 8 bases. The V segment lost 3 bases and the J segment 5 bases; nucleotides outside the gene matches: 9. In germline, CDR1 is KGHSH, CDR2 LQKENI. The length of the CDR3 is 15 residues. CDR3 region: CASSPLGQGDDEQYF. The DNA of the CDR3 is TGTGCCAGCTCACCTCTTGGACAGGGCGACGACGAGCAGTACTTC. Variable domain in full (rest from reference TRBV18 and TRBJ2-7): NAGVMQNPRHLVRRRGQEARLRCSPMKGHSHVYWYRQLPEEGLKFMVYLQKENIIDESGMPKERFSAEFPKEGPSILRIQQVVRGDSAAYFCASSPLGQGDDEQYFGPGTRLTVT.